This is a list of T cell receptor beta chains from one sample in a study of shared T cell receptors in the human thymus. Repertoires were generated with immunoSEQ multiplex PCR, while TCRdb's copy carries only in-frame clones and drops some. Seen here are over 650,000 clones, over 75% observed once, and the top ten hold just under 0.0095%. A further study also used this sample, focusing on human thymus T cells.

The specimen was thymocytes. The receptors were gathered from a boy less than two years old with a congenital heart defect. The CDR3 runs from the conserved cysteine through the conserved F or W. D genes are given only for firm matches. Clone size is given for some rows only: seen once, a few or many times, or a class if the clone is expanded.

abundance	v_gene	j_gene	d_gene	CDR3nt	CDR3aa
NA	TRBV2	TRBJ2-3	NA	TGTGCCAGCAGTGAAGCGACAGGCCCCGATACGCAGTATTTT	CASSEATGPDTQYF
NA	TRBV27	TRBJ2-6	TRBD1	TGTGCCAGCAGTTTAGGGACAGGGAAGTCTGGGGCCAACGTCCTGACTTTC	CASSLGTGKSGANVLTF
NA	TRBV25-1	TRBJ2-2	NA	TGTGCCAGCAGGAGCGGTAGCACCGGGGAGCTGTTTTTT	CASRSGSTGELFF
NA	TRBV2	TRBJ1-6	NA	TGTGCCAGCAGTCGGGCCTTCAGGGTAGACTCCTATAATTCACCCCTCCACTTT	CASSRAFRVDSYNSPLHF
few	TRBV5-1	TRBJ2-1	NA	TGCGCCAGCAGCACGGGTCCCGGGACAAATATGGGTGAGCAGTTCTTC	CASSTGPGTNMGEQFF
NA	TRBV7-9	TRBJ1-5	NA	TGTGCCAGCAGCTTAGGGAGACCCGGCAATCAGCCCCAGCATTTT	CASSLGRPGNQPQHF
NA	TRBV30	TRBJ1-3	NA	TGTGCCTGGAGTGTAGGCAGGGCACCTGGAAACACCATATATTTT	CAWSVGRAPGNTIYF
NA	TRBV29-1	TRBJ2-4	TRBD1	TGCAGCGTTGGAGAGGACAGGGGGGCGCTTAAAAACATTCAGTACTTC	CSVGEDRGALKNIQYF
NA	TRBV19	TRBJ2-7	NA	TGTGCCAGTAGTAACACCCAGGACAGAGTCTACGAGCAGTACTTC	CASSNTQDRVYEQYF
NA	TRBV28	TRBJ2-3	NA	TGTGCCAGCAGTTTAAGGGGCGGTACAGATACGCAGTATTTT	CASSLRGGTDTQYF